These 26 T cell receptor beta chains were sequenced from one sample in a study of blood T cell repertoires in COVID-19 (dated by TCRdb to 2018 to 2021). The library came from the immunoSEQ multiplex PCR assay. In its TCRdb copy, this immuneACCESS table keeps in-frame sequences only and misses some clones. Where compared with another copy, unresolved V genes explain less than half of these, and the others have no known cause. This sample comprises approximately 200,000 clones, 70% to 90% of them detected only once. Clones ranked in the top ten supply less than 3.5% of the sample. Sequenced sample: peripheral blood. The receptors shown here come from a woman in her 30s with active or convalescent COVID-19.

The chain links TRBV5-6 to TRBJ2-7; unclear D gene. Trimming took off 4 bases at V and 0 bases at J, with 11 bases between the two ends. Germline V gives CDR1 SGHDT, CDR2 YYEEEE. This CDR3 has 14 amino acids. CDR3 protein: CASSLVTYSYEQYF. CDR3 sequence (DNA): TGTGCCAGCAGCCTAGTTACTTACTCCTACGAGCAGTACTTC.

The DNA of the CDR3 is TGTGCCAGCAGTCGGGGTCCCTCCTACGAGCAGTACTTC. Its protein product is CASSRGPSYEQYF. The chain carries TRBV2 and TRBJ2-7; TRBD2 might be the D (5 bases). The CDR3 sequence is 13 residues long. The germline gives CDR1 SNHLY, CDR2 FYNNEI. The germline V and J ends were trimmed by 5 bases and 0 bases, with 8 bases remaining between them.

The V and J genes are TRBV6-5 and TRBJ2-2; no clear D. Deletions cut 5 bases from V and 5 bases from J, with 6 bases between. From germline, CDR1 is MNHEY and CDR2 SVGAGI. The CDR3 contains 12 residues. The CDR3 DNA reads TGTGCCAGCAGTATCCGTACCGGGGAGCTGTTTTTT. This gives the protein CASSIRTGELFF.

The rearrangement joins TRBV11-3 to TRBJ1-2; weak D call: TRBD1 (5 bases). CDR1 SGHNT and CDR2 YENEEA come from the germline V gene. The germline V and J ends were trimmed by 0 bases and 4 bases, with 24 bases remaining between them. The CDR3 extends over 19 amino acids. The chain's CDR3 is CASSLEVGRQTKITYGYTF. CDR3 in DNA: TGTGCCAGCAGCTTAGAAGTGGGAAGACAGACAAAAATAACCTATGGCTACACCTTC.

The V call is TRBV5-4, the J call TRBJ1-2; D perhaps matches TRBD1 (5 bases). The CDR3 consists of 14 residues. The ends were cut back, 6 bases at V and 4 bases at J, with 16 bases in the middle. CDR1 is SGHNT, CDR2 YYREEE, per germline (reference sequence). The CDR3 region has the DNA TGTGCCAGCAACCATGAAAGGGGATCCTATGGCTACACCTTC. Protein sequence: CASNHERGSYGYTF.

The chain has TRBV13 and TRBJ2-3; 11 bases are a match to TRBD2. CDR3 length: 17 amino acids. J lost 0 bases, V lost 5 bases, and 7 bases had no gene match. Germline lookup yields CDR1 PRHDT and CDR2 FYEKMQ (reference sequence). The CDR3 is CASSPIGTSGSTDTQYF. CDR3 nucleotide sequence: TGTGCCAGCAGCCCTATCGGGACTAGCGGAAGCACAGATACGCAGTATTTT.

The CDR3 loop is CSAHVGSGGYTF. The CDR3 nucleotides read TGCAGCGCCCACGTTGGGAGTGGGGGCTACACCTTC. The genes are TRBV29-1 and TRBJ1-2; D gene unclear. CDR3 length equals 12 residues. Trimming stripped 7 bases from V and 8 bases from J, with 17 bases between. Germline lookup yields CDR1 SQVTM and CDR2 ANQGSEA.

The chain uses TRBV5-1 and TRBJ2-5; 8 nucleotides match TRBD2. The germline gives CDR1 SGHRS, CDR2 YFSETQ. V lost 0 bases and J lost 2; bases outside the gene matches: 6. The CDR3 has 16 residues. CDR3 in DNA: TGCGCCAGCAGCTTGGCCGGGGGGGCGTGGCAAGAGACCCAGTACTTC. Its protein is CASSLAGGAWQETQYF.

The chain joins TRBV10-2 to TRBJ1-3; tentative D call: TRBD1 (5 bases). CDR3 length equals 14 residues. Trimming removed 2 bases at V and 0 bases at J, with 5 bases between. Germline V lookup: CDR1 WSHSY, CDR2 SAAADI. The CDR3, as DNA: TGCGCCAGCAGTGAGGACAGCTCTGGAAACACCATATATTTT. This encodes CASSEDSSGNTIYF.

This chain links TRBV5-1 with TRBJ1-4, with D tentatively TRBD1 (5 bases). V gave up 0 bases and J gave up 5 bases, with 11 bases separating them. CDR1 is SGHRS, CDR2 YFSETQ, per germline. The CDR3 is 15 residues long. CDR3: CASSLDGAENEKLFF. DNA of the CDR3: TGCGCCAGCAGCTTGGATGGGGCAGAAAATGAAAAACTGTTTTTT.

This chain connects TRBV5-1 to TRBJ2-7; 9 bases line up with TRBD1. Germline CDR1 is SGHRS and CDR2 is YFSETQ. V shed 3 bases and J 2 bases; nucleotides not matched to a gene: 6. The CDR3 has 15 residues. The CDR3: CASSSGQGMAYEQYF. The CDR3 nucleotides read TGCGCCAGCAGCTCCGGACAGGGGATGGCCTACGAGCAGTACTTC.

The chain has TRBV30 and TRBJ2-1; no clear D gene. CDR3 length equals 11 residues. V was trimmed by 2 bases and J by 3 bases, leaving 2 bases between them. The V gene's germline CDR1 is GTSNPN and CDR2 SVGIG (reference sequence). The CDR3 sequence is CAWSYYNEQFF. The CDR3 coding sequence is TGTGCCTGGAGTTACTACAATGAGCAGTTCTTC.

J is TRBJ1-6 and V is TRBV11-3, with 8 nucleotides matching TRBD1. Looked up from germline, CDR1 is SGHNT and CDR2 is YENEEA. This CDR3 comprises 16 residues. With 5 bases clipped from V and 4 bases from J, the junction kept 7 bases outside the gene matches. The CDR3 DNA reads TGTGCCAGCAGCCCCACAGGGGGTCGTTATAATTCACCCCTCCACTTT. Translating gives CASSPTGGRYNSPLHF.

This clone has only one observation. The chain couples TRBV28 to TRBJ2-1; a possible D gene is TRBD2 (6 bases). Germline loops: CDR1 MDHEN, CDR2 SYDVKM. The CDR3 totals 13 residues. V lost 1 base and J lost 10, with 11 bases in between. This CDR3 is CASSLLGAGEQFF. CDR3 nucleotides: TGTGCCAGCAGTTTATTAGGGGCGGGGGAGCAGTTCTTC.

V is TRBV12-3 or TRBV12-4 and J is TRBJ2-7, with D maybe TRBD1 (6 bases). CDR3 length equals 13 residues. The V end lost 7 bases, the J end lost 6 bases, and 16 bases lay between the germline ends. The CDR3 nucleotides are TGTGCCAGCACCCTCCCCGGGACAAGCGAGCAGTACTTC. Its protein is CASTLPGTSEQYF.

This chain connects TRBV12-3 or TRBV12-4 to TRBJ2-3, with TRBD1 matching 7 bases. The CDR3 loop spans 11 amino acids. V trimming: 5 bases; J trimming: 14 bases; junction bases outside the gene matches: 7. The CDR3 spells CASSRDSPGYF. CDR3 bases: TGTGCCAGCAGTCGGGACAGCCCCGGGTATTTT.

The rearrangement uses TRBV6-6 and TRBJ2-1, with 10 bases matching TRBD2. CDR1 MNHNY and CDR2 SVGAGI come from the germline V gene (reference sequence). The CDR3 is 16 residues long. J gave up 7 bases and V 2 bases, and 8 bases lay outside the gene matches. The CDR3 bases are TGTGCCAGCAGTTACGAGTTAGCGGGAGGTACAAATGAGCAGTTCTTC. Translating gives CASSYELAGGTNEQFF.

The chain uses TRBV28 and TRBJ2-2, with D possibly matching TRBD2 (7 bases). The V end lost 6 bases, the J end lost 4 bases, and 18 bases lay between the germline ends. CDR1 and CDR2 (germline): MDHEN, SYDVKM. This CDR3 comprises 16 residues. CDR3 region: CASSQGREYSTGELFF. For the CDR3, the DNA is TGTGCCAGCAGCCAGGGGCGGGAGTATAGCACCGGGGAGCTGTTTTTT.

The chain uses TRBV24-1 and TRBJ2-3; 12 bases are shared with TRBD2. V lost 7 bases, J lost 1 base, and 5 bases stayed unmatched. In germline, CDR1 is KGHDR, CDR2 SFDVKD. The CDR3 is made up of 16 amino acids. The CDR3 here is CATSGGLAGRTDTQYF. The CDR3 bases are TGTGCCACCAGCGGTGGACTAGCGGGACGCACAGATACGCAGTATTTT.

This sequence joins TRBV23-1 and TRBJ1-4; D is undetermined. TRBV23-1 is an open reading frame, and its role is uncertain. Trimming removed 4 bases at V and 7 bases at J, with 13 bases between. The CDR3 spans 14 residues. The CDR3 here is CASSPWATFEKLFF. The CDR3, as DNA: TGCGCCAGCAGTCCCTGGGCCACCTTTGAAAAACTGTTTTTT.

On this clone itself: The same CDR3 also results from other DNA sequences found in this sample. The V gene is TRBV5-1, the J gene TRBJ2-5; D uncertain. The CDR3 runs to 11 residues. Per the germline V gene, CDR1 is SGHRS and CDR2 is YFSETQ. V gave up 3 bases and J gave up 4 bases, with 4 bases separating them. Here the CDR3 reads CASSSGETQYF. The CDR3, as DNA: TGCGCCAGCAGCTCGGGAGAGACCCAGTACTTC.

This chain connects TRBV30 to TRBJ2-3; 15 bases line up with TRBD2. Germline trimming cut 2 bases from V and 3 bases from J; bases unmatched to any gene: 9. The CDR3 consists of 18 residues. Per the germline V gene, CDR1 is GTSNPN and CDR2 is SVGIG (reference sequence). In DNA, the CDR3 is TGTGCCTGGAGTTTCTCCCGGACTAGCGGGGGGGCTACAGATACGCAGTATTTT. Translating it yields CAWSFSRTSGGATDTQYF.

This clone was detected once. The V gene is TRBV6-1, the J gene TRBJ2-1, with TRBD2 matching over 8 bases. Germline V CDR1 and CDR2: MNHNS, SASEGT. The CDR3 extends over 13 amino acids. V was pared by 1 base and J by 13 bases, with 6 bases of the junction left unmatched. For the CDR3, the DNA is TGTGCCAGCAGTGAAGGGGGCGGGACTAGTCAGTTCTTC. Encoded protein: CASSEGGGTSQFF.

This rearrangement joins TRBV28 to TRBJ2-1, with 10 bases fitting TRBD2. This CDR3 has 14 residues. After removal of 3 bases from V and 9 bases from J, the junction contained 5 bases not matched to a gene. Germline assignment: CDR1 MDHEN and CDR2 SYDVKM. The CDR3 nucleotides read TGTGCCAGCAGTTTCCTAGCGGGAGACGGTGAGCAGTTCTTC. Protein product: CASSFLAGDGEQFF.

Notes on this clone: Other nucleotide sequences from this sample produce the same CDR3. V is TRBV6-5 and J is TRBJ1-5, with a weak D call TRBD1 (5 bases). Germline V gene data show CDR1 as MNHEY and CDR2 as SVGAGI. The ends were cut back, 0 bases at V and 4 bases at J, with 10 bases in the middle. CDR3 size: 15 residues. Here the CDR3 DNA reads TGTGCCAGCAGTTACTCGGGGGGAGGGAATCAGCCCCAGCATTTT. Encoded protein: CASSYSGGGNQPQHF.

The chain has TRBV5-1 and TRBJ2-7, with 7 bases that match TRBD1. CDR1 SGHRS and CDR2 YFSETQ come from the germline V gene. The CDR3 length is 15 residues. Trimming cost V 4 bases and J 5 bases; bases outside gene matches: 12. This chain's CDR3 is CASSLRTGGSNEQYF. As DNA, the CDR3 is TGCGCCAGCAGCCTTCGGACAGGAGGATCCAACGAGCAGTACTTC.